Each of the 28 T cell receptor beta chains below was sequenced from the same sample in a study of vaccination and CD4 T cells after COVID-19. Once obtained from cultured CD4+ T cells, the DNA was sequenced using the Oncomine TCR Beta short-read assay. From the PCR reads, TCRdb called clonotypes with MiXCR, one entry per CDR3 protein. This sample yields fewer than 20,000 distinct CDR3 sequences, of which roughly three fifths are seen a single time; around 13% belongs to the top ten. Antigens for these TCRs are unknown. Treatment: approximately 9-day PBMC culture with coronavirus spike peptide pools or control peptides (ViraFEST assay). Sequenced material: CD4+ T cells from blood, cultured in vitro. The receptors come from a human donor who had recovered from COVID-19.

This chain joins TRBV27 and TRBJ1-5; maybe TRBD1 (6 bases). The CDR3 runs to 14 residues. V was clipped by 8 bases and J by 0 bases, with 11 bases between them. Looked up from germline, CDR1 is MNHEY and CDR2 is SMNVEV (reference sequence). CDR3: CASGGTSSNQPQHF. The CDR3 bases are TGTGCCAGCGGGGGGACAAGTAGCAATCAGCCCCAGCATTTT.

Details on this clonotype: Because the CDR3's place on the DNA is in doubt, the DNA is left out and the CDR3 is given as listed by TCRdb. The chain recombines TRBV28 with TRBJ2-1; the DNA was not compared with TRBD1, the D call given in the table. Germline V gene data show CDR1 as MDHEN and CDR2 as SYDVKM. The CDR3 numbers 16 amino acids, ends counted. CDR3 sequence reads: CASILGVGIGNNEQFF.

The chain couples TRBV19 to TRBJ2-7, with TRBD2 as a possible D gene (5 bases). Germline-derived CDR1 and CDR2 are LNHDA and SQIVND (reference sequence). This CDR3 is built from 14 residues. Trimming shortened V by 1 base and J by 6 bases, and 13 bases separated the two germline ends. Written as DNA, the CDR3 is TGTGCCAGTAGTATAGGGACTCACGGTTTCGAGCAGTACTTC. Translation gives CASSIGTHGFEQYF.

This rearrangement joins TRBV4-1 to TRBJ2-2; TRBD2 agrees at 11 bases. V gave up 4 bases and J gave up 3 bases; unmatched junction bases: 7. This CDR3 is 17 amino acids long. Per germline, CDR1 MGHRA and CDR2 YSYEKL. The CDR3 DNA is TGCGCCAGCAGCCTCATTAGCGGGGGGGCCGACACCGGGGAGCTGTTTTTT. Its translation is CASSLISGGADTGELFF.

This chain joins TRBV2 and TRBJ2-7; D perhaps matches TRBD1 (6 bases). The V and J ends lost 8 bases and 4 bases respectively, with 15 bases between them. This CDR3 is 13 amino acids long. Germline lookup yields CDR1 SNHLY and CDR2 FYNNEI. The CDR3 is CASAKTGQYEQYF. The DNA of the CDR3 is TGTGCCAGCGCAAAGACAGGACAGTACGAGCAGTACTTC.

The chain has TRBV20-1 and TRBJ2-3, with D hard to call. Germline V gene lookup returns CDR1 DFQATT and CDR2 SNEGSKA (reference sequence). Trimming cost V 3 bases and J 4 bases, with 17 bases left between them. The CDR3 extends over 15 amino acids. CDR3 residues: CSASNGGEVSDTQYF. CDR3 nucleotides: TGCAGTGCTAGCAACGGCGGAGAGGTTTCAGATACGCAGTATTTT.

The rearrangement links TRBV7-9 to TRBJ2-6; the D gene could be TRBD1 or TRBD2 (7 bases each). The CDR3 length is 23 residues. Trimming left V 0 bases short and J 3 bases short, with 30 bases between. Germline CDR1 and CDR2: SEHNR and FQNEAQ (reference sequence). The CDR3 sequence: CASSLARGPDGTAAPGGANVLTF. The CDR3 bases are TGTGCCAGCAGCTTAGCGCGGGGGCCGGATGGGACAGCAGCTCCGGGTGGGGCCAACGTCCTGACTTTC.

The rearrangement uses TRBV2 and TRBJ2-3, with TRBD1 matching over 8 bases. The V gene's germline CDR1 is SNHLY and CDR2 FYNNEI. Trimming removed 5 bases from V and 0 bases from J; junction bases left unmatched: 4. The CDR3 runs to 15 residues. The CDR3 DNA reads TGTGCCAGCAGTCGACAGGGGTTTAGCACAGATACGCAGTATTTT. Translating gives CASSRQGFSTDTQYF. Based on the CDR3 plus reference TRBV2 and TRBJ2-3, the full variable domain is EPEVTQTPSHQVTQMGQEVILRCVPISNHLYFYWYRQILGQKVEFLVSFYNNEISEKSEIFDDQFSVERPDGSNFTLKIRSTKLEDSAMYFCASSRQGFSTDTQYFGPGTRLTVL.

The chain is built from TRBV28 and TRBJ1-5; no clear D gene. CDR3 size: 12 residues. Germline V gene lookup returns CDR1 MDHEN and CDR2 SYDVKM. V lost 4 bases and J 6 bases, leaving 7 bases between the germline ends. CDR3 nucleotide sequence: TGTGCCAGCAGTTCCGGAGTTCAGCCCCAGCATTTT. Its protein is CASSSGVQPQHF.

The chain couples TRBV7-9 to TRBJ2-7, with D perhaps matching TRBD2 (6 bases). CDR1 SEHNR and CDR2 FQNEAQ come from the germline V gene (reference sequence). The CDR3 runs 13 residues. V was shortened by 5 bases and J by 2 bases, with 10 bases between the two germline ends. CDR3 in amino acids: CASSRDSTYEQYF. CDR3 bases: TGTGCCAGCAGCCGGGACTCAACCTACGAGCAGTACTTC.

This clonotype was counted between two and nine times. The gene calls are TRBV7-8 and TRBJ2-2, with D possibly matching TRBD2 (5 bases). V gave up 5 bases and J gave up 0 bases, with 10 bases separating them. The CDR3 runs 15 residues. Germline CDR1 SGHVS, CDR2 FQNEAQ. The CDR3: CASSPGSTNTGELFF. The DNA of the CDR3 is TGTGCCAGCAGCCCGGGATCTACGAACACCGGGGAGCTGTTTTTT.

The genes are TRBV4-1 and TRBJ1-1; tentatively, D is TRBD1 (6 bases). Per the germline V gene, CDR1 is MGHRA and CDR2 is YSYEKL. The CDR3 loop spans 16 amino acids. V shed 1 base and J shed 4 bases, with 16 bases lying between them. This CDR3 reads CASSQARGGRGTEAFF. CDR3 bases: TGCGCCAGCAGCCAAGCAAGGGGGGGCAGGGGCACTGAAGCTTTCTTT.

This clonotype was counted between two and nine times. The rearrangement uses TRBV20-1 and TRBJ1-6; D is undetermined. This CDR3 is built from 17 residues. Germline CDR1 reads DFQATT; CDR2 reads SNEGSKA (reference sequence). With 0 bases removed from V and 0 bases from J, the gap between germline ends came to 12 bases. CDR3 sequence: CSARDPASSSYNSPLHF. As DNA, the CDR3 is TGCAGTGCTAGAGATCCGGCCAGCAGCTCCTATAATTCACCCCTCCACTTT.

This clonotype appeared a single time. The chain joins TRBV18 to TRBJ1-2; 7 bases fit TRBD1. This CDR3 has 15 amino acids. The ends lost 3 bases at V and 5 bases at J; junction bases unmatched: 9. The germline CDR1 and CDR2 sequences are KGHSH and LQKENI. In DNA form, the CDR3 reads TGTGCCAGCTCACCCGGGGCAGGGGGAGATTATGGCTACACCTTC. Its translation: CASSPGAGGDYGYTF.

This clonotype was seen more than once but under ten times. J is TRBJ2-2 and V is TRBV4-2, with unresolved D. From germline, CDR1 is LGHNA and CDR2 YNFKEQ. The CDR3 extends over 16 amino acids. Trimming took 4 bases from V and 0 from J, leaving 12 bases between them. The CDR3 spells CASSLGGIPNTGELFF. The CDR3 DNA reads as TGTGCCAGCAGCCTGGGTGGGATACCGAACACCGGGGAGCTGTTTTTT.

This clonotype was detected only a few times. V usage is TRBV20-1 and J usage is TRBJ2-1, with D perhaps matching TRBD2 (5 bases). In germline, CDR1 is DFQATT, CDR2 SNEGSKA (reference sequence). The CDR3 sequence is 14 residues long. Trimming removed 6 bases from V and 4 bases from J, with 16 bases in between. CDR3 amino acids: CSAPKDGGYNEQFF. Here the CDR3 DNA reads TGCAGTGCCCCAAAGGACGGCGGGTACAATGAGCAGTTCTTC.

The V gene is TRBV7-9, the J gene TRBJ2-2; TRBD1 might be the D (5 bases). With 3 bases removed from V and 5 bases from J, the gap between germline ends came to 13 bases. The CDR3 is made up of 15 amino acids. Germline V CDR1 and CDR2: SEHNR, FQNEAQ (reference sequence). The DNA of the CDR3 is TGTGCCAGCAGCTTTGCGCGGACACAAACCGGGGAGCTGTTTTTT. It translates to CASSFARTQTGELFF.

The rearrangement uses TRBV29-1 and TRBJ2-7; 12 bases map to TRBD2. The CDR3 is 15 residues long. Germline CDR1 reads SQVTM; CDR2 reads ANQGSEA. The ends lost 6 bases at V and 5 bases at J; junction bases unmatched: 11. This CDR3 reads CSVSSGRATFHEQYF. For the CDR3, the DNA is TGCAGCGTGTCTAGCGGGAGGGCCACGTTCCACGAGCAGTACTTC.

This clonotype was counted only a few times. The gene calls are TRBV27 and TRBJ1-6, with D perhaps TRBD1 (5 bases). CDR3 length: 13 amino acids. Germline V lookup: CDR1 MNHEY, CDR2 SMNVEV (reference sequence). V lost 4 bases to trimming and J lost 8 bases, with 9 bases between them. The CDR3 region has the DNA TGTGCCAGCAGTTCACGACAGCATTCACCCCTCCACTTT. Translated, it gives CASSSRQHSPLHF.

V usage is TRBV20-1 and J usage is TRBJ2-1; D is perhaps TRBD2 (5 bases). Trimming stripped 1 base from V and 4 bases from J, with 11 bases between. Germline V gives CDR1 DFQATT, CDR2 SNEGSKA (reference sequence). CDR3 size: 14 residues. CDR3 DNA: TGCAGTGCTAGAGGAATTAGCGCTTACAATGAGCAGTTCTTC. Protein product: CSARGISAYNEQFF.

The V and J genes are TRBV5-3 and TRBJ2-6; D is unclear. TRBV5-3 is marked as an open reading frame, function uncertain. The V and J ends lost 8 bases and 0 bases respectively, with 9 bases between them. CDR3 size: 14 residues. As DNA, the CDR3 is TGTGCCAGTAACCTATTCTCTGGGGCCAACGTCCTGACTTTC. It encodes CASNLFSGANVLTF.

V and J are TRBV6-2 or TRBV6-3 and TRBJ2-7; TRBD2 agrees at 8 bases. V dropped 4 bases and J dropped 0; count of bases not matched to a gene: 8. The V gene's germline CDR1 is MNHEY and CDR2 SVGEGT. The CDR3 runs 16 residues. CDR3 nucleotide sequence: TGTGCCAGCAGTTGGGCTTCGAGCGGGGGCTCCTACGAGCAGTACTTC. This codes for CASSWASSGGSYEQYF.

This clonotype was counted between two and nine times. V gene TRBV6-5 combines with J gene TRBJ1-1; no clear D. V lost 2 bases, J lost 0 bases, and 10 bases lay in between. CDR1 and CDR2 from the germline V gene are MNHEY and SVGAGI. The CDR3 runs to 15 residues. The CDR3 loop reads CASSYAGRMNTEAFF. In DNA, the CDR3 is TGTGCCAGCAGTTACGCCGGGAGGATGAACACTGAAGCTTTCTTT.

The J gene is TRBJ2-7, the V gene TRBV6-2 or TRBV6-3; maybe TRBD2 (5 bases). From germline, CDR1 is MNHEY and CDR2 SVGEGT. This CDR3 has 13 residues. Trimming took off 2 bases at V and 4 bases at J, with 9 bases between the two ends. CDR3 in DNA: TGTGCCAGCAGTTACCGGACGGGGTACGAGCAGTACTTC. This gives the protein CASSYRTGYEQYF.

The chain combines TRBV7-2 with TRBJ2-7; D is possibly TRBD1 or TRBD2 (5 bases each). The CDR3 has 15 amino acids. V lost 5 bases and J 0 bases, leaving 14 bases between the germline ends. Looked up from germline, CDR1 is SGHTA and CDR2 is FQGNSA. This CDR3 reads CASSRRDASSYEQYF. CDR3 nucleotide sequence: TGTGCCAGCAGCCGCCGGGACGCCTCCTCCTACGAGCAGTACTTC.

J is TRBJ1-2 and V is TRBV28, with a weak D call TRBD1 (5 bases). CDR3 length: 16 amino acids. Trimming shortened V by 2 bases and J by 3 bases, and 16 bases separated the two germline ends. Germline V gene data show CDR1 as MDHEN and CDR2 as SYDVKM. Here the CDR3 reads CASSLIQGPEDYGYTF. The CDR3 coding sequence is TGTGCCAGCAGTTTAATTCAGGGCCCTGAGGACTATGGCTACACCTTC.

V gene TRBV7-9 combines with J gene TRBJ1-5; D uncertain. The CDR3 has 16 amino acids. Trimming left V 2 bases short and J 7 bases short, with 18 bases between. Germline V gives CDR1 SEHNR, CDR2 FQNEAQ (reference sequence). CDR3 nucleotides: TGTGCCAGCAGCTTAAGTTCTGGGGTCTCGTCACAGCCCCAGCATTTT. Its translation is CASSLSSGVSSQPQHF.

The chain carries TRBV6-2 or TRBV6-3 and TRBJ2-1; D unclear. The germline V gene encodes CDR1 MNHEY and CDR2 SVGEGT. V gave up 6 bases and J gave up 8 bases, with 14 bases separating them. The CDR3 is 13 amino acids. This chain's CDR3 is CASSPFVWDEQFF. In DNA form, the CDR3 reads TGTGCCAGCAGCCCCTTCGTGTGGGATGAGCAGTTCTTC.